The rows below give T cell receptor beta chains drawn from one sample of a study of PD-1 blockade in classical Hodgkin lymphoma. Sequencing was performed with immunoSEQ multiplex PCR; in TCRdb, only in-frame clones are kept and a portion is missing. Of just over 20,000 clones listed, around 79% are singletons. This material consisted of peripheral blood mononuclear cells (PBMCs), taken before the fourth cycle of nivolumab. These receptors were taken from a human donor with classical Hodgkin lymphoma. CDR3s include the opening cysteine and the closing phenylalanine or tryptophan. D genes are given only for firm matches. Where a row states a size, it is once, few, many or the class of an expanded clone; other rows omit it.

TRBD2 TRBJ2-5 TRBV7-9 - TGTGCCAGCAGCTCTGGCGCTAGCGGGCGTCGGACCCAGTACTTC CASSSGASGRRTQYF
TRBD1 TRBJ1-2 TRBV11-2 - TGTGCCAGCAGCTTCGACAGGGGAAATGGCTACACCTTC CASSFDRGNGYTF
- TRBJ1-1 TRBV6-5 once TGTGCCAGCAGTAATTTCGCTGAAGCTTTCTTT CASSNFAEAFF
- TRBJ1-3 TRBV6-1 medium-sized TGTGCCAGCAGTGAATACGAGTTCAGCTCTGGAAACACCATATATTTT CASSEYEFSSGNTIYF
- TRBJ2-7 TRBV18 - TGTGCCAGCTCACCGGGGGTCGGCTCCTACGAGCAGTACTTC CASSPGVGSYEQYF
- TRBJ2-7 TRBV7-2 - TGTGCCAGCAGCGCCACCTACGAGCAGTACTTC CASSATYEQYF
- TRBJ1-5 TRBV4-1 - TGCGCCAGCAGCCAAGGGGAGTGGGGGCCCCAGCATTTT CASSQGEWGPQHF
- TRBJ2-2 TRBV10-3 - TGTGCCATCAGTGAAGGCTCCGGGGAGCTGTTTTTT CAISEGSGELFF
- TRBJ2-1 TRBV30 - TGTGCCTGGAGTGTGGGCAGTGGTTATGAGCAGTTCTTC CAWSVGSGYEQFF
- TRBJ1-3 TRBV6-5 - TGTGCCAGCAGACCGGACACAAGCTCTGGAAACACCATATATTTT CASRPDTSSGNTIYF
- TRBJ2-3 TRBV5-8 - TGTGCCAGCAGCTTGGAGTTGCTAGCAGGTGGGGCAGATACGCAGTATTTT CASSLELLAGGADTQYF
TRBD1 TRBJ2-7 TRBV6-1 - TGTGCCAGCAGTGAAGCACCTCGGGACAGGGCTTCGGGTGAGCAGTACTTC CASSEAPRDRASGEQYF
TRBD2 TRBJ2-7 TRBV5-4 - TGTGCCAGCAGCTTGGCTAGCGGGAGGTACTACGAGCAGTACTTC CASSLASGRYYEQYF
TRBD2 TRBJ2-7 TRBV18 - TGTGCCAGCTCACTGGGGACTAGCGGTTCGTACGAGCAGTACTTC CASSLGTSGSYEQYF
- TRBJ1-2 TRBV6-5 - TGTGCCAGCAGTCCCCGGGCCCAATATGGCTACACCTTC CASSPRAQYGYTF
- TRBJ1-2 TRBV28 - TGTGCCAGCAGTCAGGGAATTTGGAACTATGGCTACACCTTC CASSQGIWNYGYTF
TRBD2 TRBJ2-1 TRBV6-1 - TGTGCCAGCAGTCCTAGCGGGTCCGACTACAATGAGCAGTTCTTC CASSPSGSDYNEQFF
TRBD2 TRBJ2-7 TRBV14 - TGTGCCAGCAGCCCGGGAGGGTACGAGCAGTACTTC CASSPGGYEQYF
- TRBJ2-5 TRBV7-6 once TGTGCCAGCAGCTCGATGGCCGTAGGCGGGCAAGAGACCCAGTACTTC CASSSMAVGGQETQYF
- TRBJ2-7 TRBV6-1 - TGTGCCAGCAGGTCCAGGATATACGAGCAGTACTTC CASRSRIYEQYF
- TRBJ1-2 TRBV5-6 few TGTGCCAGCAGCTTGTATAGGGACAACTATGGCTACACCTTC CASSLYRDNYGYTF
- TRBJ2-5 TRBV29-1 - TGCAGCGTTGAAGCGCGGGAAGAGACCCAGTACTTC CSVEAREETQYF
TRBD1 TRBJ1-5 TRBV6-5 - TGTGCCACGTCCACCGGGACAGGGGTTCAGCCCCAGCATTTT CATSTGTGVQPQHF
- TRBJ2-7 TRBV25-1 - TGTGCCAGCAGTGAACGCTACCCCGGACGGGCCTACGAGCAGTACTTC CASSERYPGRAYEQYF
TRBD1 TRBJ2-5 TRBV2 - TGTGCCAGCAGTGGCAGGGGGGAGACCCAGTACTTC CASSGRGETQYF
- TRBJ2-1 TRBV30 - TGTGCCTGGAAGGCTGGAACCTACAATGAGCAGTTCTTC CAWKAGTYNEQFF
- TRBJ2-7 TRBV29-1 - TGCAGCGTTGGCTGGGGGACGTTCTACGAGCAGTACTTC CSVGWGTFYEQYF
TRBD1 TRBJ1-2 TRBV6-5 - TGTGCCAGCAGTACAGGGGCGGGCGGCTACACCTTC CASSTGAGGYTF
- TRBJ1-5 TRBV19 few TGTGCCAGTAGCTATCCATCGCCCTCAAATCAGCCCCAGCATTTT CASSYPSPSNQPQHF
- TRBJ2-7 TRBV28 - TGTGCCAGCAGTTTGGTTAGGGGCACGGTTAAGGACGAGCAGTACTTC CASSLVRGTVKDEQYF
TRBD2 TRBJ2-1 TRBV27 - TGTGCCAGCAGTTGGACTAGCGGGGGCTTAAAGGAGCAGTTCTTC CASSWTSGGLKEQFF
TRBD1 TRBJ1-1 TRBV5-8 - TGTGCCAGCAGGATGACAGGGAGGACTGAAGCTTTCTTT CASRMTGRTEAFF
- TRBJ2-7 TRBV5-6 - TGTGCCAGCATGGGGAGGAACTACGAGCAGTACTTC CASMGRNYEQYF
- TRBJ1-4 TRBV11-2 - TGTGCCAGCAGCCCGACGGCAACTAATGAAAAACTGTTTTTT CASSPTATNEKLFF
TRBD2 TRBJ2-2 TRBV9 few TGTGCCAGCAGCGTAATTCCTAGCGGGAGAGGGAACACCGGGGAGCTGTTTTTT CASSVIPSGRGNTGELFF
TRBD2 TRBJ2-1 TRBV9 - TGTGCCAGCAGCGTAACCGGGGGAGGGATAGGCAATGAGCAGTTCTTC CASSVTGGGIGNEQFF
- TRBJ2-7 TRBV2 - TGTGCCAGCAGTGAAGGCGAAACCTCCTACGAGCAGTACTTC CASSEGETSYEQYF
- TRBJ1-5 TRBV6-1 - TGTGCCAGCAGTGCCGGTATTAATCAGCCCCAGCATTTT CASSAGINQPQHF
- TRBJ2-3 TRBV27 - TGTGCCAGTCGGAGGACAGATACGCAGTATTTT CASRRTDTQYF
TRBD1 TRBJ1-1 TRBV18 - TGTGCCAGCTCACCTCAGGGGGCGAACACTGAAGCTTTCTTT CASSPQGANTEAFF
- TRBJ1-6 TRBV5-4 - TGTGCCAGCAGCTTGACGGACTATAATTCACCCCTCCACTTT CASSLTDYNSPLHF
- TRBJ1-3 TRBV11-1 once TGTGCCAGCAGCTTAACAGCCGGCTCTGGAAACACCATATATTTT CASSLTAGSGNTIYF
TRBD2 TRBJ2-7 TRBV2 - TGTGCCAGCAGTGTAACAGCGGGAGGGGGCGAGCAGTACTTC CASSVTAGGGEQYF
- TRBJ1-6 TRBV6-5 once TGTGCCAGCAGTTACAGTGACGTAGGAAATTCACCCCTCCACTTT CASSYSDVGNSPLHF
TRBD2 TRBJ2-5 TRBV5-1 - TGCGCCAGCAGTCGTAACGGACTAGCTGAAGAGACCCAGTACTTC CASSRNGLAEETQYF
TRBD2 TRBJ2-1 TRBV28 - TGTGCCAGCAGGCCCGGGACTAGCGGGAGTAATGAGCAGTTCTTC CASRPGTSGSNEQFF
TRBD1 TRBJ1-4 TRBV15 - TGTGCCACCAGCAGAGACCGACAGGGGATGTCTGAAAAACTGTTTTTT CATSRDRQGMSEKLFF
TRBD1 TRBJ2-5 TRBV28 - TGTGCCAGCAGCCCTCCCGGGACAGGGGGAAAGACCCAGTACTTC CASSPPGTGGKTQYF
- TRBJ1-1 TRBV10-2 - TGCGCCAGCGGTCACATGAACACTGAAGCTTTCTTT CASGHMNTEAFF
TRBD1 TRBJ1-3 TRBV7-8 - TGTGCCAGCAGCTTAGCAACCAGGGGGATGGCCACCATATATTTT CASSLATRGMATIYF
- TRBJ2-6 TRBV15 - TGTGCCACCAGTCTAGGCTCTGGGGCCAACGTCCTGACTTTC CATSLGSGANVLTF
TRBD1 TRBJ2-7 TRBV28 - TGTGCCAGCAGTACCAACATAAACAACCGGGACAGCAACTCCTACGAGCAGTACTTC CASSTNINNRDSNSYEQYF
- TRBJ1-1 TRBV27 - TGTGCCAGCAGTGAAGCTTTCTTT CASSEAFF
TRBD2 TRBJ2-3 TRBV7-2 - TGTGCCAGCAGCTTACGTGCCTCACTAGCGGGAGGGACAGATACGCAGTATTTT CASSLRASLAGGTDTQYF
- TRBJ1-6 TRBV4-2 - TGTGCCAGCAGCCCACGGATGGCTAATTCACCCCTCCACTTT CASSPRMANSPLHF
- TRBJ1-4 TRBV18 medium-sized TGTGCCAGCTCACCACGATCGGGGGCAGATGAAAAACTGTTTTTT CASSPRSGADEKLFF
- TRBJ2-5 TRBV18 - TGTGCCAGCTCACCACCCTACGGGAACCAAGAGACCCAGTACTTC CASSPPYGNQETQYF
- TRBJ1-4 TRBV27 few TGTGCCAGCAGTCCCCGGACAGTCCTTAATGAAAAACTGTTTTTT CASSPRTVLNEKLFF
- TRBJ2-1 TRBV5-1 few TGTGCCAGCAGCTTGCTATTGAGCAATGAGCAGTTCTTC CASSLLLSNEQFF